Detailed here is one TCR beta chain. The table came from immunoSEQ multiplex PCR; TCRdb's copy has only in-frame clones and leaves some out. Of about 180,000 clones listed, around 79% are singletons. These data are taken from a study of blood T cell repertoires in COVID-19. Study-wide background: Sites in the United States, Italy and Spain provided acute and convalescent COVID-19 samples. Sources were T cells, B-cell-depleted T cells, or PBMCs; the material itself was cDNA or gDNA.

The receptor's source is a woman aged 55-69 years with COVID-19, enrolled during active disease. The source material was peripheral blood.

The CDR3 DNA reads as TGTGCCAGCAGTTTAGGATTTAGCGGAGCCAAGACCTACAATGAGCAGTTCTTC. It specifies CASSLGFSGAKTYNEQFF. V usage is TRBV27 and J usage is TRBJ2-1, with a possible D match to TRBD2 (6 bases). The CDR3 runs to 18 residues. Germline V lookup: CDR1 MNHEY, CDR2 SMNVEV (reference sequence). V was cut by 2 bases and J by 2 bases, with 19 bases left in between.